This T cell receptor beta chain was captured by sequencing in a study of early T cells in non-severe SARS-CoV-2 infection. Study overall: Sequenced bulk RNA came from whole blood that was unsorted, and chains were unpaired. Study-level results: Sequences matched to VDJdb favored anti-spike CD8 responses, while private and CD4 specificities were missed.

CDR1 is DFQATT, CDR2 SNEGSKA, per germline (reference sequence). Trimming removed 4 bases from V and 4 bases from J; junction bases left unmatched: 11. The CDR3 is 16 residues long. Individual cDNA molecules each received unique molecular identifiers attached to them. TCRdb re-analysed the 5' RACE reads in MiXCR, keeping a single row per CDR3 protein. The repertoire holds 75,000 to 90,000 distinct CDR3 sequences, over 5% seen once, with less than 9.5% in the top ten. This clonotype was observed at least ten times. What it recognizes is unknown. V is TRBV20-1 and J is TRBJ2-7; 12 nucleotides match TRBD2. The receptor comes from an adult who was a healthcare worker with PCR-confirmed SARS-CoV-2 infection or an uninfected control (not recorded which). The material sequenced was whole blood. DNA for the CDR3: TGCAGTGCTATGAAAGAGACTAGCGGGAGAATTTACGAGCAGTACTTC. Protein sequence: CSAMKETSGRIYEQYF.